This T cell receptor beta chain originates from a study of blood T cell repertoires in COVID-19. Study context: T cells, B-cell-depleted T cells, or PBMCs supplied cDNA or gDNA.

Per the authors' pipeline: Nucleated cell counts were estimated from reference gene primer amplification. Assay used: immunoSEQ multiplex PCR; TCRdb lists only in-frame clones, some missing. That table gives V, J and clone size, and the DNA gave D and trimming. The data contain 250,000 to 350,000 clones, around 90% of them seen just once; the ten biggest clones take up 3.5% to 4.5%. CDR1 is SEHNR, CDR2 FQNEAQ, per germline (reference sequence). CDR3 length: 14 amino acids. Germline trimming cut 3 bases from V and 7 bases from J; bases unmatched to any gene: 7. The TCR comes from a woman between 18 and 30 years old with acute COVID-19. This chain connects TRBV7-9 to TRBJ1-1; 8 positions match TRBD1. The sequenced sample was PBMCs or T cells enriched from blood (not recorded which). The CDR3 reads CASSFEGTGFEAFF. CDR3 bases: TGTGCCAGCAGCTTTGAGGGGACAGGATTTGAAGCTTTCTTT.